This TCR beta chain was sequenced in a study of cytomegalovirus exposure and HLA in healthy donors. Study-wide background: Caucasian-associated ancestry cluster membership applied to 75% to 85% of about 370 genotyped donors.

Germline V lookup: CDR1 SGHVS, CDR2 FQNEAQ. The CDR3 covers 15 residues. The V and J ends lost 5 bases and 4 bases, in that order; junction bases with no gene match: 3. A word on this clone: Its target is unknown.

Study-wide results and limits: Researchers reportedly found TCR beta sequences accurately predicted most subjects' HLA-A and HLA-B alleles. DRB1 had the most TCR associations and HLA-C the fewest, a later analysis found, with rates varying by HLA locus.

Though probably carrying unrecorded immune exposures, donors were nominally healthy at sampling. Primers included in the PCR were 60 Vbeta and 13 Jbeta primers. Produced via immunoSEQ multiplex PCR; TCRdb's table is partial and in-frame only. The data show roughly 160,000 clones, around 72% seen once. This sequence originates from a woman aged 45-60 years in good health and CMV-seropositive. The rearrangement links TRBV7-8 to TRBJ1-4; 11 nucleotides align to TRBD1. The sample comprised PBMCs. The CDR3 here is CASSPGTGGNEKLFF. The CDR3 bases are TGTGCCAGCAGCCCCGGGACAGGGGGTAATGAAAAACTGTTTTTT.